This T cell receptor beta chain was recorded in a study of cytomegalovirus exposure and HLA in healthy donors. There are 15 residues in the CDR3. Unmatched junction bases numbered 7, after V lost 5 bases and J lost 6 bases. CDR1 and CDR2 (germline): SGHTA, FQGNSA. Every donor was a healthy person donating bone marrow. PCR amplification relied on 60 Vbeta primers (plus 13 Jbeta primers). Libraries were prepared by immunoSEQ multiplex PCR; TCRdb keeps only in-frame clonotypes and omits some of them. The sample records some 200,000 clones, 83% being singletons. The sequence derives from a girl aged 10-17 years in good health and CMV-seronegative. This chain joins TRBV7-2 and TRBJ2-1; 10 bases are a match to TRBD2. The sequencing input was PBMCs. The CDR3 here is CASSVSGRVANEQFF. The CDR3 DNA follows: TGTGCCAGCAGCGTCAGCGGGAGGGTAGCCAATGAGCAGTTCTTC.